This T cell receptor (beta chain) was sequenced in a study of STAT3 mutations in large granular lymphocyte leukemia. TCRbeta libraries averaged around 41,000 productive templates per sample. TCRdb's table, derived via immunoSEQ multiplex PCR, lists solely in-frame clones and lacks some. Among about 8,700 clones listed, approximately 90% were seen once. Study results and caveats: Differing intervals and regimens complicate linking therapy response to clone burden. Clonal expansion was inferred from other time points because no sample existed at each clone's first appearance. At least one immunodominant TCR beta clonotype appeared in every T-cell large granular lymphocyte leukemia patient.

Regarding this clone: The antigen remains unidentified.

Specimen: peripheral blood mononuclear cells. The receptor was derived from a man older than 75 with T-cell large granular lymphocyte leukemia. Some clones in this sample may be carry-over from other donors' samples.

CDR3 sequence: CASSPVMNYGYTF. In DNA, the CDR3 is TGCGCCAGCAGCCCGGTCATGAACTATGGCTACACCTTC. This chain uses TRBV4-1 with TRBJ1-2; D is uncertain. The germline gives CDR1 MGHRA, CDR2 YSYEKL. This CDR3 contains 13 residues. Trimming stripped 4 bases from V and 2 bases from J, with 8 bases between.